The sequence of this T cell receptor beta chain was determined in a study of Ad26.COV2.S vaccination and SARS-CoV-2 variants (dated by TCRdb to the early 2020s). Background on the whole study: Vaccine-arm donors came from COV1001, a multicentre, randomized, double-blind, placebo-controlled phase I-IIa trial of Ad26.COV2.S in healthy adults. Ad26.COV2.S was given intramuscularly at 5x10^10 or 1x10^11 viral particles, as a single shot or as two shots 56 days apart. TCRbeta repertoire sequencing served as the tool for gauging how specific and how broad the SARS-CoV-2-reactive T cell receptors were following Ad26.COV2.S vaccination. The TCR-sequenced set comprised about 32 samples: about 19 Ad26.COV2.S vaccine recipients, 5 placebo recipients and 8 SARS-CoV-2 convalescent individuals. Participants in the trial were split at random into five groups of five each, receiving low-dose or high-dose Ad26.COV2.S once or twice, or else placebo on both occasions. Throughout the experiments and outcome assessment, investigators stayed blinded to trial group allocation.

From the germline V gene, CDR1 is MNHNS and CDR2 is SASEGT. The CDR3 runs 11 amino acids, cysteine and phenylalanine included. Just the 33-base CDR3 DNA is kept, in frame starting at base 1. The V end loses 3 bases and the J end loses 3 bases, and a stretch of 0 bases separates them. The immunoSEQ Assay was the method used to sequence TCRbeta CDR3 regions. After extraction, genomic DNA underwent amplification by bias-controlled multiplex PCR, followed by high-throughput sequencing. Turning to the authors' computational methods: Collapsing and filtering of sequences were performed to quantify the absolute abundance of each unique TCRbeta CDR3 region. Usable DNA was measured by amplifying reference genes present in all nucleated cells, and TCRbeta template counts were normalized to that usable DNA to estimate T cell fraction. Repertoire TCRs were annotated as SARS-CoV-2-specific when V gene, CDR3 amino acid sequence and J gene were exactly matched to a known reactive TCR set. MIRA supplied the reference SARS-CoV-2 TCR set, which was filtered for enrichment in COVID-19-positive ImmuneCODE repertoires so that public or cross-reactive TCRs were removed. Based on the MIRA antigens, annotated TCRs were further analysed at the level of specific ORF or position within ORF. Breadth was defined as annotated unique rearrangements over total unique productive rearrangements; depth was the summed frequency of those rearrangements. TCR breadth was compared between groups using two-sided Wilcoxon rank-sum tests. Sourced from immuneACCESS, this table was stored by TCRdb with only in-frame sequences that have V and J called. A share of the clones is absent; for the studies checked, an unresolved V gene accounts for under half, and the remainder has no known explanation. D and trimming were read from the DNA, whereas the V and J calls and clone size are those reported in that table. Within this sample are 350,000 to 400,000 clones, with approximately 91% of them counted one time only. Clones ranked in the top ten supply around 2% of the sample.

Here is what the overall study found, with its caveats: Ad26.COV2.S recipients had higher spike-specific TCR breadth than placebo recipients (P = 0.0014). Vaccine and placebo recipients had comparable non-spike TCR breadth, which fits with the vaccine containing only spike. The study was not powered to compare responses between vaccine doses or regimens. The authors noted that the TCR breadth and depth analyses may have underestimated total T cell responses. After vaccination, spike-specific CD8+ and CD4+ T cell responses were reported to show substantial breadth.

The intended sense of this specimen's treatment or condition label: roughly 18 received Ad26.COV2.S at low or high dose, single or two shots; several received placebo; per-sample allocation not given. Repertoires of vaccine and placebo recipients were sequenced from samples collected on day 63 after the first injection. In Cohort 1b, roughly 25 adults aged 18-55 years were enrolled at a single site in Boston, USA, between 29 July and 7 August 2020. Ad26.COV2.S was a replication-incompetent adenovirus type 26 vector expressing a prefusion-stabilized SARS-CoV-2 spike protein from the original Wuhan strain. Comment on this clone: No cognate antigen has been identified for it. Within one base of it there is no much larger clone, and no base qualities were kept. Other DNA sequences in this sample translate to the same CDR3.

This TCR derives from a person aged 18 to 59 who received the Ad26.COV2.S COVID-19 vaccine or a placebo. The source material was peripheral blood, sampled in a trial of Ad26.COV2.S vaccine versus placebo. The chain joins TRBV6-1 to TRBJ1-5, with no confidently assigned D gene. Here the CDR3 is given as CASSDNQPQHF. The nucleotide sequence reads TGTGCCAGCAGTGACAATCAGCCCCAGCATTTT.